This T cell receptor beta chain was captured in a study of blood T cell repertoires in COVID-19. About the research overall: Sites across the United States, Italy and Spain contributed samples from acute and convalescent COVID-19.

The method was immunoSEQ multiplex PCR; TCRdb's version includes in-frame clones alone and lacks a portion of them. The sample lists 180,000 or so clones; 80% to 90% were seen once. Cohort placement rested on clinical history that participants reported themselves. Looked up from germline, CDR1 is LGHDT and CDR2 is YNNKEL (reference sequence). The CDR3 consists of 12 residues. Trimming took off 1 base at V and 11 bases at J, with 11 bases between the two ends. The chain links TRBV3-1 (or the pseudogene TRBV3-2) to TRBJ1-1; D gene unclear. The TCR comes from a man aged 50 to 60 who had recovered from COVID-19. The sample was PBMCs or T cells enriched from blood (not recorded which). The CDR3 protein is CASSQVRGDAFF. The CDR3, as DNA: TGTGCCAGCAGCCAAGTTCGGGGTGATGCTTTCTTT.